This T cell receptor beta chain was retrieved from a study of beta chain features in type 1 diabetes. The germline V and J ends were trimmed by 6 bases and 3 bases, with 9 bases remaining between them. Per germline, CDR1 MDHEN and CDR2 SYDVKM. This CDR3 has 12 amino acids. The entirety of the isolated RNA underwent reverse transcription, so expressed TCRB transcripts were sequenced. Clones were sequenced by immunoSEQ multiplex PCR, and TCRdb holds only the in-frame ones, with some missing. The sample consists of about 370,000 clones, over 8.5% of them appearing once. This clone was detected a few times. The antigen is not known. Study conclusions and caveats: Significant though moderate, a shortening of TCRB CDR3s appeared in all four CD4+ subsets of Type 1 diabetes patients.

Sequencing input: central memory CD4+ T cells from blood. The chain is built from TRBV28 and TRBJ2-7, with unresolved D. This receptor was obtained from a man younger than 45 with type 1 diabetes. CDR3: CASRYKNYEQYF. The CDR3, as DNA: TGTGCCAGCAGATACAAAAACTACGAGCAGTACTTC.